This T cell receptor (beta chain) came from a study of blood T cells in healthy people across ages. Study context: In model experiments, template switching was able to capture about one barcoded beta molecule for every two T cells that were present.

Sample-barcoded 5' priming and a J-beta primer mix drove a second PCR of about 6 to 12 cycles. One entry per CDR3 protein results from TCRdb running MiXCR on the 5' RACE reads. In the table there are about 570,000 distinct CDR3 sequences, around 27% of which are singletons. The CDR3 covers 15 residues. V was pared by 0 bases and J by 2 bases, with 11 bases between. CDR1 and CDR2 (germline): GTSNPN, SVGIG (reference sequence). A few counts support this clonotype. Separately, the same data were catalogued under a study of T cells of mothers and their children. That paper states: The donor cohort consisted of a few healthy Caucasian mothers and their six children. Similar effects of thymic selection on TCR recombination output were recorded in related and unrelated pairs.

The sequenced sample was blood. The V and J genes are TRBV30 and TRBJ2-1; possibly TRBD1 for D (6 bases). The TCR was taken from a boy aged 2 to 9 in good health. The CDR3: CAWSVGRGPYNEQFF. CDR3 coding DNA: TGTGCCTGGAGTGTAGGCAGGGGCCCCTACAATGAGCAGTTCTTC.